This T cell receptor beta chain was recorded in a study of T cell responses to AZD1222 COVID-19 vaccine. Notes on the study in general: The reported proportion of spike-specific TCRs targeting unmutated variant regions was nearly half. Vaccine-associated CD4 TCRs ranged over spike, dominating at 160-218 and 743-854. Vaccination with two AZD1222 doses was followed by a rise in Spike-specific TCR breadth and depth. The donor group comprised mostly white British people and more females; the analysis possibly underestimated clonal diversity.

From germline, CDR1 is LNHDA and CDR2 SQIVND (reference sequence). The CDR3 extends over 15 amino acids. V lost 4 bases and J lost 8; bases outside the gene matches: 9. This clone has just a few counts. Its antigen is as yet unknown. The method was immunoSEQ multiplex PCR; TCRdb's version includes in-frame clones alone and lacks a portion of them. The data contain 150,000 to 180,000 clones, about nine tenths of them singletons. This material consisted of peripheral blood, taken on day 0 of AZD1222 vaccination. This sequence joins TRBV19 and TRBJ2-1; 9 bases map to TRBD1. The TCR originated in an adult in good health. CDR3 bases: TGTGCCAGTAGTACTGGGACAGGGTGGATCGATGAGCAGTTCTTC. Protein product: CASSTGTGWIDEQFF. Filled out from reference TRBV19 and TRBJ2-1, the complete variable domain reads DGGITQSPKYLFRKEGQNVTLSCEQNLNHDAMYWYRQDPGQGLRLIYYSQIVNDFQKGDIAEGYSVSREKKESFPLTVTSAQKNPTAFYLCASSTGTGWIDEQFFGPGTRLTVL.